This T cell receptor beta chain came from a study of blood T cell repertoires in COVID-19. Study-level background: Sample material is recorded as cDNA or gDNA derived from T cells, B-cell-depleted T cells, or PBMCs.

In the study's own analysis: By means of reference gene primer amplification, nucleated cell counts were estimated. Using immunoSEQ multiplex PCR, the repertoire was profiled, and TCRdb retains in-frame clones only, with some absent. The D gene and trimming were derived from the DNA, and the V and J assignments and clone size from that table. There are over 200,000 clones in the sample; approximately 90% occur only once, and approximately 12% lies in the top ten. Trimming took 6 bases from V and 0 from J, leaving 10 bases between them. Looked up from germline, CDR1 is SNHLY and CDR2 is FYNNEI. The CDR3 covers 14 residues.

The TCR originated in a young woman who had recovered from COVID-19. The source material was peripheral blood. The chain is built from TRBV2 and TRBJ2-3; D perhaps matches TRBD2 (6 bases). Here the CDR3 DNA reads TGTGCCAGCAGGCGGGGACCTAGCACAGATACGCAGTATTTT. Amino acids: CASRRGPSTDTQYF.